What follows are 22 T cell receptor beta chains derived from one specimen sequenced in a study of Ad26.COV2.S vaccination and SARS-CoV-2 variants. The treatment denotes: around 19 received Ad26.COV2.S at low or high dose, single or two shots; roughly 5 received placebo; per-sample allocation not given. Sampling was done on day 63 after the first vaccine or placebo injection. The table came from immunoSEQ multiplex PCR; TCRdb's copy has only in-frame clones and leaves some out. The sample consists of a few hundred thousand clones, 80% to 90% of them appearing once. Source: peripheral blood, taken in a trial of Ad26.COV2.S vaccine versus placebo. All receptors come from a person aged 18-60 years who received the Ad26.COV2.S COVID-19 vaccine or a placebo.

The chain joins TRBV5-8 to TRBJ1-2; possible D gene TRBD1, 5 bases. CDR3 length: 14 residues. Germline V gene sequence: CDR1 SGHTS, CDR2 YDEGEE. Trimming stripped 1 base from V and 4 bases from J, with 11 bases between. DNA for the CDR3: TGTGCCAGCAGCTTGCTGGGGCAGGGCTATGGCTACACCTTC. This sequence encodes CASSLLGQGYGYTF.

The chain has TRBV6-5 and TRBJ2-7; TRBD1 aligns across 8 bases. The J segment lost 0 bases and the V segment lost 7 bases, leaving 8 bases of the junction unmatched. The CDR3 has 15 amino acids. The germline CDR1 and CDR2 sequences are MNHEY and SVGAGI. The CDR3 reads CASNLKTGDSYEQYF. The CDR3 DNA follows: TGTGCCAGCAATTTGAAGACAGGGGACTCCTACGAGCAGTACTTC.

The rearrangement links TRBV19 to TRBJ1-2; D is unclear. The length of the CDR3 is 12 residues. Germline lookup yields CDR1 LNHDA and CDR2 SQIVND (reference sequence). V dropped 5 bases and J dropped 5 bases, with 9 bases sitting between them. The CDR3 sequence is CASSDGFYGYTF. Written as DNA, the CDR3 is TGTGCCAGTAGTGATGGGTTTTATGGCTACACCTTC.

This clone is labeled medium-sized (0.01 to 0.1%). The V and J genes are TRBV19 and TRBJ1-2; TRBD1 matches at 7 bases. CDR3 length equals 15 residues. The V gene's germline CDR1 is LNHDA and CDR2 SQIVND (reference sequence). The ends lost 4 bases at V and 4 bases at J; junction bases unmatched: 9. The CDR3 spells CASSTIYRQGYGYTF. CDR3 bases: TGTGCCAGTAGTACTATTTACCGACAGGGCTATGGCTACACCTTC.

V and J are TRBV7-8 and TRBJ2-6; tentative D call: TRBD1 (5 bases). Trimming stripped 1 base from V and 3 bases from J, with 19 bases between. CDR1 is SGHVS and CDR2 is FQNEAQ in the germline V gene. The CDR3 loop spans 19 amino acids. CDR3 nucleotides: TGTGCCAGCAGCTTAGTTGCAGGGATCCCTTTAGGTGGGGCCAACGTCCTGACTTTC. Translation gives CASSLVAGIPLGGANVLTF.

The CDR3 spells CASSGEGGTEAFF. The CDR3 DNA follows: TGCGCCAGCAGCGGGGAGGGGGGTACTGAAGCTTTCTTT. This chain connects TRBV5-1 to TRBJ1-1, with D possibly being TRBD1 (6 bases). CDR1 and CDR2 from the germline V gene are SGHRS and YFSETQ. Trimming pared 4 bases from V and 5 bases from J, leaving 12 bases between. The CDR3 sequence is 13 residues long.

The CDR3 here is CASSYSGDSLQETQYF. In nucleotides, the CDR3 is TGTGCCAGCAGTTATTCGGGGGACAGCCTCCAAGAGACCCAGTACTTC. The rearrangement uses TRBV6-2 or TRBV6-3 and TRBJ2-5, with D maybe TRBD1 (7 bases). This CDR3 comprises 16 residues. The V end lost 3 bases, the J end lost 1 base, and 15 bases lay between the germline ends. Germline V gives CDR1 MNHEY, CDR2 SVGEGT.

J is TRBJ2-7 and V is TRBV5-1; 10 bases fit TRBD1. Trimming cost V 4 bases and J 6 bases; bases outside gene matches: 4. The germline V gene has CDR1 SGHRS and CDR2 YFSETQ. This CDR3 is built from 13 residues. CDR3 sequence (DNA): TGCGCCAGCAGCCGAGGGGACAGGGGCGAGCAGTACTTC. Encoded protein: CASSRGDRGEQYF. The variable domain in full, with the rest retrieved from reference TRBV5-1 and TRBJ2-7, is KAGVTQTPRYLIKTRGQQVTLSCSPISGHRSVSWYQQTPGQGLQFLFEYFSETQRNKGNFPGRFSGRQFSNSRSEMNVSTLELGDSALYLCASSRGDRGEQYFGPGTRLTVT.

The chain joins TRBV19 to TRBJ1-5; TRBD1 matches 12 bases. Per the germline V gene, CDR1 is LNHDA and CDR2 is SQIVND (reference sequence). The CDR3 has 16 amino acids. The trim removed 3 bases at V and 4 bases at J, leaving 4 bases unmatched. CDR3 bases: TGTGCCAGTAGTATGGGGGACAGGGGGCCGAATCAGCCCCAGCATTTT. This gives the protein CASSMGDRGPNQPQHF.

The V gene is TRBV6-5, the J gene TRBJ1-2; D perhaps matches TRBD1 (5 bases). The CDR3 length is 11 residues. Trimming removed 7 bases from V and 5 bases from J, with 8 bases in between. Germline assignment: CDR1 MNHEY and CDR2 SVGAGI. The CDR3, as DNA: TGTGCCAGCACCGACAGATATGGCTACACCTTC. It translates to CASTDRYGYTF.

The table lists this clone with a few counts. V and J are TRBV27 and TRBJ1-2, with unresolved D. The CDR3 sequence is 13 residues long. The V gene lost 0 bases and the J gene lost 4 bases, with 6 bases spanning the gap. Germline CDR1 and CDR2: MNHEY and SMNVEV (reference sequence). CDR3: CASSLSPSYGYTF. The CDR3 bases are TGTGCCAGCAGTTTATCGCCTAGCTATGGCTACACCTTC.

The V call is TRBV5-4, the J call TRBJ2-3, with 9 bases identical to TRBD2. The CDR3 is 20 residues long. Germline CDR1 reads SGHNT; CDR2 reads YYREEE (reference sequence). The trim removed 4 bases at V and 0 bases at J, leaving 18 bases unmatched. The CDR3: CASSPGAVSKTSGSTDTQYF. The DNA of the CDR3 is TGTGCCAGCAGCCCTGGAGCCGTAAGCAAGACTAGCGGAAGCACAGATACGCAGTATTTT.

In its sample, this clone was seen once. The chain is built from TRBV27 and TRBJ2-3, with D maybe TRBD2 (6 bases). With 5 bases removed from V and 1 base from J, the gap between germline ends came to 10 bases. Per germline, CDR1 MNHEY and CDR2 SMNVEV (reference sequence). CDR3 length: 14 amino acids. DNA of the CDR3: TGTGCCAGCAGTCCGTCTAGCGGCACAGATACGCAGTATTTT. Amino acid sequence: CASSPSSGTDTQYF.

The chain is built from TRBV25-1 and TRBJ2-2; maybe TRBD1 (5 bases). This CDR3 has 13 residues. Germline CDR1 and CDR2: MGHDK and SYGVNS. The V end was cut by 7 bases, the J end by 4 bases, with 10 bases between. The CDR3 here is CASTQGGTGELFF. CDR3 sequence (DNA): TGTGCCAGCACCCAGGGCGGCACCGGGGAGCTGTTTTTT.

This clone has only one observation. V gene TRBV11-2 combines with J gene TRBJ1-6; unclear D gene. CDR1 and CDR2 from the germline V gene are SGHAT and FQNNGV. This CDR3 region has 15 residues. V lost 2 bases to trimming and J lost 7 bases, with 12 bases between them. This chain's CDR3 is CASSLPPVGNSPLHF. The CDR3 DNA sequence: TGTGCCAGCAGCTTACCTCCCGTGGGGAATTCACCCCTCCACTTT.

The J gene is TRBJ2-3, the V gene TRBV5-4, with D unresolved. The CDR3 runs 16 residues. Per the germline V gene, CDR1 is SGHNT and CDR2 is YYREEE (reference sequence). V dropped 1 base and J dropped 0 bases, with 12 bases sitting between them. CDR3 residues: CASSLPAGRSTDTQYF. The CDR3 bases are TGTGCCAGCAGCTTGCCAGCAGGCCGGAGCACAGATACGCAGTATTTT.

The chain carries TRBV7-9 and TRBJ1-2; possible D gene TRBD1, 6 bases. Trimming left V 5 bases short and J 4 bases short, with 11 bases between. The CDR3 totals 13 residues. Per the germline V gene, CDR1 is SEHNR and CDR2 is FQNEAQ (reference sequence). CDR3 sequence: CASSGQIGYGYTF. The CDR3 DNA reads TGTGCCAGCAGCGGACAGATAGGCTATGGCTACACCTTC.

V is TRBV5-1 and J is TRBJ1-1; no clear D. This CDR3 is 13 amino acids long. The V end lost 2 bases, the J end lost 5 bases, and 10 bases lay between the germline ends. Germline V gene data show CDR1 as SGHRS and CDR2 as YFSETQ. This CDR3 reads CASSFSADTEAFF. CDR3 bases: TGCGCCAGCAGCTTCAGTGCGGATACTGAAGCTTTCTTT.

This chain connects TRBV14 to TRBJ2-7; tentatively, D is TRBD2 (6 bases). Per germline, CDR1 SGHDN and CDR2 FVKESK. V was shortened by 3 bases and J by 0 bases, with 12 bases between the two germline ends. There are 15 residues in the CDR3. The CDR3 protein is CASSQVGDFSYEQYF. As DNA, the CDR3 is TGTGCCAGCAGCCAGGTGGGGGACTTCTCCTACGAGCAGTACTTC.

This clone was detected a few times. V gene TRBV10-1 combines with J gene TRBJ2-7; D uncertain. There are 17 residues in the CDR3. V was shortened by 0 bases and J by 2 bases, with 17 bases between the two germline ends. The germline V gene has CDR1 WNHNN and CDR2 SYGVQD (reference sequence). CDR3 coding DNA: TGCGCCAGCAGTGAGTCGAAGGCCTCAACGATGCCCTACGAGCAGTACTTC. It specifies CASSESKASTMPYEQYF.

The rearrangement links TRBV4-2 to TRBJ2-7, with 8 bases aligning to TRBD1. The CDR3 extends over 15 amino acids. The V gene's germline CDR1 is LGHNA and CDR2 YNFKEQ. Germline trimming cut 1 base from V and 6 bases from J; bases unmatched to any gene: 8. CDR3 DNA: TGTGCCAGCAGCCAAGGGGACAGGACTGTAGGCGAGCAGTACTTC. Amino acid sequence: CASSQGDRTVGEQYF.

The V and J genes are TRBV7-2 and TRBJ2-3; 11 nucleotides align to TRBD1. J was trimmed by 3 bases and V by 5 bases; bases with no gene match: 4. The germline CDR1 and CDR2 sequences are SGHTA and FQGNSA. This CDR3 contains 15 residues. Here the CDR3 DNA reads TGTGCCAGCAGCCCGGGACAGGGGGAAACAGATACGCAGTATTTT. Translation gives CASSPGQGETDTQYF.